This T cell receptor beta chain was observed in a study of T cells expressing NK-cell markers. General study findings and limits: Of CD8+ T cells, 1.0-7.0% belonged to dominant NKG2C+ clonotypes in five to seven donors.

A note on this clonotype: What it recognizes is unknown.

This CDR3 has 15 amino acids. Germline values: CDR1 SGHRS, CDR2 YFSETQ. What made the TCR beta cDNA was 5'RACE template switching with UMIs. Reanalyzing the 5' RACE reads, TCRdb keeps one entry per CDR3 protein, without DNA. Found here are about 260,000 distinct CDR3 sequences; the top ten clones hold around 4.3%. V gene TRBV5-1 combines with J gene TRBJ1-1; TCRdb proposes TRBD1, but this gene call is untestable without DNA. Sequenced material: blood T cells: a sorted CD56 or NKG2C T cell subset, CD4+ or CD8+ T cells, or bulk PBMC T cells (not recorded which). The clonotype was recovered from a woman between 18 and 70 years old in good health. CDR3 in amino acids: CASSLASGMNTEAFF. The entire variable domain, with the rest obtained from reference TRBV5-1 and TRBJ1-1, is as follows: KAGVTQTPRYLIKTRGQQVTLSCSPISGHRSVSWYQQTPGQGLQFLFEYFSETQRNKGNFPGRFSGRQFSNSRSEMNVSTLELGDSALYLCASSLASGMNTEAFFGQGTRLTVV.